This section outlines one T cell receptor (beta chain) sequence together with its context. The antigen remains undetermined. The source of the sample is a study of radiotherapy plus CTLA-4 blockade in lung cancer. Study details: Disease control reached over 30%, with objective responses in under 20%.

Losses at the gene ends were 3 bases for V and 2 bases for J; bases not matched to a gene: 5. The CDR3 loop spans 14 amino acids. Germline assignment: CDR1 GTSNPN and CDR2 SVGIG (reference sequence). TCRdb keeps only in-frame clones here, not all; method: immunoSEQ multiplex PCR. The sample carries tens of thousands of clones, roughly 77% recorded once. General observations from the study: In blood, after radiotherapy plus ipilimumab, tumor-derived TCR clones expanded.

This clonotype originated in a human donor with non-small cell lung cancer who had a complete response to radiotherapy plus ipilimumab. The chain couples TRBV30 to TRBJ2-3, with 7 bases identical to TRBD2. Sequencing used peripheral blood, obtained from a patient treated with radiotherapy plus ipilimumab. The CDR3 loop is CAWRGLVLTDTQYF. The CDR3 DNA reads TGTGCCTGGAGAGGACTAGTGCTCACAGATACGCAGTATTTT. Filled out from reference TRBV30 and TRBJ2-3, the complete variable domain reads SQTIHQWPATLVQPVGSPLSLECTVEGTSNPNLYWYRQAAGRGLQLLFYSVGIGQISSEVPQNLSASRPQDRQFILSSKKLLLSDSGFYLCAWRGLVLTDTQYFGPGTRLTVL.